These 23 T cell receptor beta chains were all obtained from the same sample, sequenced in a study of OX40 agonist ivuxolimab in advanced cancers. The method was immunoSEQ multiplex PCR; TCRdb's version includes in-frame clones alone and lacks a portion of them. The table has about 20,000 clones, around 71% seen once; the top ten hold around 15%. The sequencing used CD4+ or CD8+ T cells sorted from blood, collected in a trial of the OX40 agonist ivuxolimab. The receptors originated from an adult with an advanced solid tumor such as melanoma, head and neck, liver or kidney cancer.

The chain carries TRBV28 and TRBJ2-1; 12 nucleotides align to TRBD1. Per germline, CDR1 MDHEN and CDR2 SYDVKM. Trimming cost V 5 bases and J 7 bases; bases outside gene matches: 12. This CDR3 is 17 amino acids long. The CDR3: CASSPWDRGRSGNEQFF. CDR3 in DNA: TGTGCCAGCAGTCCTTGGGACAGGGGGCGGTCTGGGAATGAGCAGTTCTTC. Full variable domain (missing parts from reference TRBV28 and TRBJ2-1): DVKVTQSSRYLVKRTGEKVFLECVQDMDHENMFWYRQDPGLGLRLIYFSYDVKMKEKGDIPEGYSVSREKKERFSLILESASTNQTSMYLCASSPWDRGRSGNEQFFGPGTRLTVL.

This clone came up once. This sequence joins TRBV10-3 and TRBJ2-1, with D perhaps TRBD2 (6 bases). Deletions cut 3 bases from V and 4 bases from J, with 16 bases between. Germline assignment: CDR1 ENHRY and CDR2 SYGVKD. This CDR3 has 16 amino acids. For the CDR3, the DNA is TGTGCCATCAGTGACTTAGGTGCTAGCGCATACAATGAGCAGTTCTTC. Its translation: CAISDLGASAYNEQFF.

The chain links TRBV11-1 to TRBJ2-7; TRBD1 matches 10 bases. V lost 3 bases and J lost 1; bases outside the gene matches: 0. Germline CDR1 is SGHAT and CDR2 is FQDESV (reference sequence). There are 14 residues in the CDR3. The CDR3 nucleotides read TGTGCCAGCAGCTTGGACAGGGGGTCCTACGAGCAGTACTTC. This encodes CASSLDRGSYEQYF.

This clone came up a few times. The chain couples TRBV7-8 to TRBJ2-7; 9 bases map to TRBD1. Losses at the gene ends were 6 bases for V and 6 bases for J; bases not matched to a gene: 15. The CDR3 has 16 amino acids. The V gene's germline CDR1 is SGHVS and CDR2 FQNEAQ. The CDR3 reads CASSQTPRDRVPEQYF. The CDR3 coding sequence is TGTGCCAGCAGTCAAACACCCCGGGACAGGGTACCCGAGCAGTACTTC. Complete variable domain (other parts from reference TRBV7-8 and TRBJ2-7): GAGVSQSPRYKVAKRGQDVALRCDPISGHVSLFWYQQALGQGPEFLTYFQNEAQLDKSGLPSDRFFAERPEGSVSTLKIQRTQQEDSAVYLCASSQTPRDRVPEQYFGPGTRLTVT.

The gene calls are TRBV6-5 and TRBJ1-2; TRBD1 matches 7 bases. Trimming cost V 5 bases and J 5 bases; bases outside gene matches: 8. Germline lookup yields CDR1 MNHEY and CDR2 SVGAGI. This CDR3 has 14 residues. The CDR3 is CASSDWTGAYGYTF. The CDR3 nucleotides are TGTGCCAGCAGTGACTGGACAGGAGCTTATGGCTACACCTTC.

In this sample, this clone turned up once. This chain uses TRBV28 with TRBJ2-7; no clear D gene. This CDR3 is built from 12 residues. Germline-derived CDR1 and CDR2 are MDHEN and SYDVKM. V was pared by 9 bases and J by 2 bases, with 11 bases between. The CDR3 here is CASQIPTYEQYF. In nucleotides, the CDR3 is TGTGCCAGTCAAATACCGACCTACGAGCAGTACTTC.

The V call is TRBV30, the J call TRBJ2-1, with D perhaps TRBD2 (5 bases). Trimming pared 0 bases from V and 4 bases from J, leaving 22 bases between. The CDR3 sequence is 18 residues long. Germline V lookup: CDR1 GTSNPN, CDR2 SVGIG (reference sequence). CDR3 residues: CAWSVEVITHPIYNEQFF. CDR3 DNA sequence: TGTGCCTGGAGTGTGGAGGTTATTACCCACCCGATTTACAATGAGCAGTTCTTC.

This chain joins TRBV6-1 and TRBJ2-7, with D tentatively TRBD1 or TRBD2 (6 bases each). V shed 5 bases and J shed 5 bases, with 13 bases lying between them. The CDR3 has 13 residues. Germline assignment: CDR1 MNHNS and CDR2 SASEGT. DNA of the CDR3: TGTGCCAGCAGTCAGGACGGGGGCAACGAGCAGTACTTC. Its translation: CASSQDGGNEQYF.

This clone was counted only a few times. The rearrangement uses TRBV25-1 and TRBJ2-1; tentative D call: TRBD2 (6 bases). Germline V gives CDR1 MGHDK, CDR2 SYGVNS. Trimming took off 1 base at V and 8 bases at J, with 15 bases between the two ends. The CDR3 totals 15 residues. CDR3 region: CASSEWEEVVHEQFF. CDR3 nucleotide sequence: TGTGCCAGCAGTGAATGGGAGGAGGTCGTCCATGAGCAGTTCTTC. Full variable domain (outside the CDR3, taken from reference TRBV25-1 and TRBJ2-1): EADIYQTPRYLVIGTGKKITLECSQTMGHDKMYWYQQDPGMELHLIHYSYGVNSTEKGDLSSESTVSRIRTEHFPLTLESARPSHTSQYLCASSEWEEVVHEQFFGPGTRLTVL.

V gene TRBV4-2 combines with J gene TRBJ2-1; D possibly uses TRBD1 or TRBD2 (5 bases each). Trimming removed 5 bases at V and 9 bases at J, with 17 bases between. This CDR3 is built from 14 residues. Germline assignment: CDR1 LGHNA and CDR2 YNFKEQ. The CDR3 coding sequence is TGTGCCAGCAGCTTGGTTACAGAGGGGCCTGAGCAGTTCTTC. Protein sequence: CASSLVTEGPEQFF.

J is TRBJ2-5 and V is TRBV4-1, with 7 nucleotides matching TRBD2. With 1 base clipped from V and 1 base from J, the junction kept 6 bases outside the gene matches. The CDR3 totals 16 residues. CDR1 MGHRA and CDR2 YSYEKL come from the germline V gene. The chain's CDR3 is CASSQVAGDFQETQYF. As DNA, the CDR3 is TGCGCCAGCAGCCAAGTTGCGGGGGACTTCCAAGAGACCCAGTACTTC.

This clone was seen a few times. The chain combines TRBV11-2 with TRBJ2-5; 10 bases align to TRBD1. Germline assignment: CDR1 SGHAT and CDR2 FQNNGV. CDR3 length: 13 residues. After removal of 7 bases from V and 5 bases from J, the junction contained 4 bases not matched to a gene. The chain's CDR3 is CASNMDRGETQYF. The CDR3 bases are TGTGCCAGCAATATGGACAGGGGGGAGACCCAGTACTTC.

This clone was seen a few times. The same CDR3 also results from other DNA sequences found in this sample. V gene TRBV11-2 combines with J gene TRBJ1-6; D call uncertain. The CDR3 covers 12 residues. Between the trimmed V and J ends, which lost 6 bases and 8 bases, there was a span of 8 bases. Germline lookup yields CDR1 SGHAT and CDR2 FQNNGV. The CDR3, as DNA: TGTGCCAGCAGAGGTCTTGATTCACCCCTCCACTTT. This encodes CASRGLDSPLHF.

The CDR3 nucleotides read TGTGCCAGCAGCAAGGGACTAGCGGGAGGGGAAAACATTCAGTACTTC. Protein product: CASSKGLAGGENIQYF. The chain combines TRBV7-9 with TRBJ2-4; 16 bases map to TRBD2. V shed 5 bases, J shed 5 bases, and the junction held 3 bases outside the gene matches. Per germline, CDR1 SEHNR and CDR2 FQNEAQ (reference sequence). The length of the CDR3 is 16 residues.

This chain links TRBV7-2 with TRBJ2-7, with TRBD2 matching over 7 bases. V dropped 3 bases and J dropped 1; count of bases not matched to a gene: 3. The CDR3 runs to 14 residues. From germline, CDR1 is SGHTA and CDR2 FQGNSA. In nucleotides, the CDR3 is TGTGCCAGCAGCTTTCTAGCGGCATCCTACGAGCAGTACTTC. Residues: CASSFLAASYEQYF.

J is TRBJ2-2 and V is TRBV7-8, with 10 bases matching TRBD2. V dropped 2 bases and J dropped 4; count of bases not matched to a gene: 1. The CDR3 totals 15 residues. CDR1 and CDR2 from the germline V gene are SGHVS and FQNEAQ. The chain's CDR3 is CASSLSSGGTGELFF. For the CDR3, the DNA is TGTGCCAGCAGCTTATCTAGCGGGGGCACCGGGGAGCTGTTTTTT.

This clone is categorized as medium-sized. V usage is TRBV29-1 and J usage is TRBJ2-7; D is uncertain. The CDR3 is made up of 14 amino acids. Deletions cut 2 bases from V and 1 base from J, with 12 bases between. Germline V gene sequence: CDR1 SQVTM, CDR2 ANQGSEA. CDR3 coding DNA: TGCAGCGTTGAAACGAAGGACGGATCCTACGAGCAGTACTTC. It codes for CSVETKDGSYEQYF.

The J gene is TRBJ2-5, the V gene TRBV28; 7 bases line up with TRBD2. This CDR3 is 13 amino acids long. CDR1 is MDHEN and CDR2 is SYDVKM in the germline V gene. The junction had 6 bases not matched to a gene; V was cut back by 7 bases and J by 4 bases. The CDR3 DNA reads as TGTGCCAGCACAGCGGGAATGAGAGAGACCCAGTACTTC. Protein product: CASTAGMRETQYF. Full variable domain (rest looked up from reference TRBV28 and TRBJ2-5): DVKVTQSSRYLVKRTGEKVFLECVQDMDHENMFWYRQDPGLGLRLIYFSYDVKMKEKGDIPEGYSVSREKKERFSLILESASTNQTSMYLCASTAGMRETQYFGPGTRLLVL.

This clone has a handful of counts. J is TRBJ2-7 and V is TRBV6-6; 9 positions agree with TRBD1. V shed 5 bases, J shed 4 bases, and the junction held 6 bases outside the gene matches. CDR3 length: 14 amino acids. Per the germline V gene, CDR1 is MNHNY and CDR2 is SVGAGI (reference sequence). The CDR3 reads CASSRGQGWYEQYF. The CDR3 bases are TGTGCCAGCAGTAGAGGACAGGGGTGGTACGAGCAGTACTTC.

The chain combines TRBV28 with TRBJ2-3; 11 bases are a match to TRBD2. CDR3 length: 15 residues. Looked up from germline, CDR1 is MDHEN and CDR2 is SYDVKM. With 7 bases clipped from V and 2 bases from J, the junction kept 5 bases outside the gene matches. The CDR3 region has the DNA TGTGCCAGCACCGCTAGCGGGAGGCCCACAGATACGCAGTATTTT. Translating gives CASTASGRPTDTQYF.

The rearrangement joins TRBV6-1 to TRBJ2-5; no reliable D call. The CDR3 is 17 amino acids. Germline CDR1 and CDR2: MNHNS and SASEGT. Trimming left V 2 bases short and J 2 bases short, with 18 bases between. The CDR3 spells CASSERFASKLQETQYF. CDR3 bases: TGTGCCAGCAGTGAACGATTCGCTAGTAAACTTCAAGAGACCCAGTACTTC.

The genes are TRBV27 and TRBJ1-1, with D possibly matching TRBD1 (6 bases). Trimming cost V 3 bases and J 3 bases, with 14 bases left between them. The length of the CDR3 is 15 residues. Germline lookup yields CDR1 MNHEY and CDR2 SMNVEV (reference sequence). CDR3 sequence: CASSFYAPGDTEAFF. CDR3 bases: TGTGCCAGCAGTTTTTACGCGCCAGGGGACACTGAAGCTTTCTTT.

V is TRBV11-2 and J is TRBJ2-7, with D perhaps assigned TRBD1 or TRBD2 (5 bases each). The CDR3 loop spans 14 amino acids. Trimming left V 1 base short and J 7 bases short, with 14 bases between. The germline V gene has CDR1 SGHAT and CDR2 FQNNGV. The CDR3: CASSLGGDWREQYF. As DNA, the CDR3 is TGTGCCAGCAGCTTAGGAGGGGATTGGAGGGAGCAGTACTTC.